The 18 T cell receptor beta chains below come from one sample, sequenced in a study of T cell responses to AZD1222 COVID-19 vaccine. Clones were sequenced by immunoSEQ multiplex PCR, and TCRdb holds only the in-frame ones, with some missing. The sample has about 39,000 clones, 88% seen once. The sequencing used peripheral blood, collected 28 days after the second dose of the MenACWY control vaccine. All receptors derive from an adult who received the MenACWY meningococcal vaccine as a control.

The chain combines TRBV2 with TRBJ2-7, with 11 bases identical to TRBD2. Losses at the gene ends were 6 bases for V and 1 base for J; bases not matched to a gene: 11. Germline CDR1 SNHLY, CDR2 FYNNEI. There are 17 residues in the CDR3. CDR3 residues: CASSDGTSGKTSYEQYF. For the CDR3, the DNA is TGTGCCAGCAGCGATGGGACTAGCGGAAAAACATCCTACGAGCAGTACTTC.

This chain joins TRBV11-2 and TRBJ2-2, with D perhaps given as TRBD1 or TRBD2 (6 bases each). Germline lookup yields CDR1 SGHAT and CDR2 FQNNGV. The V end was cut by 8 bases, the J end by 5 bases, with 15 bases between. There are 14 residues in the CDR3. The CDR3 sequence: CASAWGARTGELFF. In DNA, the CDR3 is TGTGCCAGCGCCTGGGGGGCGCGTACCGGGGAGCTGTTTTTT.

This clone was detected once. This chain connects TRBV19 to TRBJ2-1, with D tentatively TRBD2 (5 bases). The CDR3 contains 15 residues. Trimming pared 4 bases from V and 2 bases from J, leaving 12 bases between. Germline CDR1 LNHDA, CDR2 SQIVND (reference sequence). Here the CDR3 reads CASSRIDGAYNEQFF. In nucleotides, the CDR3 is TGTGCCAGTAGTAGGATCGACGGGGCCTACAATGAGCAGTTCTTC.

In DNA form, the CDR3 reads TGTGCCAGCAGTTTACGGGACAGGGAGGTCCCCTACGAGCAGTACTTC. Protein sequence: CASSLRDREVPYEQYF. The V call is TRBV28, the J call TRBJ2-7, with 9 bases aligning to TRBD1. Trimming at V came to 2 bases and at J to 2 bases, leaving 7 bases not matched to a gene. This CDR3 is built from 16 residues. CDR1 and CDR2 (germline): MDHEN, SYDVKM.

V gene TRBV4-1 combines with J gene TRBJ2-7; D uncertain. V shed 2 bases and J shed 0 bases, with 11 bases lying between them. CDR1 is MGHRA, CDR2 YSYEKL, per germline. This CDR3 has 15 amino acids. The CDR3 reads CASSQSSYSSYEQYF. The CDR3 coding sequence is TGCGCCAGCAGCCAATCGTCATATAGCTCCTACGAGCAGTACTTC.

This clone was seen just once. V gene TRBV5-4 combines with J gene TRBJ1-3, with 7 positions matching TRBD1. V gave up 2 bases and J gave up 5 bases; unmatched junction bases: 4. The CDR3 spans 14 residues. Germline lookup yields CDR1 SGHNT and CDR2 YYREEE (reference sequence). The CDR3 coding sequence is TGTGCCAGCAGCTTCGGGACAGCTAGAAACACCATATATTTT. Translation gives CASSFGTARNTIYF.

This rearrangement joins TRBV27 to TRBJ2-1; 11 bases map to TRBD2. CDR1 and CDR2 (germline): MNHEY, SMNVEV (reference sequence). CDR3 size: 15 residues. The V gene end was trimmed by 2 bases and the J gene end by 8 bases; junction bases not matched to a gene: 5. Here the CDR3 DNA reads TGTGCCAGCAGTTTAGAACTAGCGGGAGTAGATGAGCAGTTCTTC. It translates to CASSLELAGVDEQFF.

This clone was detected only a few times. The chain carries TRBV6-2 or TRBV6-3 and TRBJ2-7; 8 bases line up with TRBD1. Per the germline V gene, CDR1 is MNHEY and CDR2 is SVGEGT. V shed 6 bases and J 2 bases; nucleotides not matched to a gene: 9. The CDR3 spans 15 residues. The CDR3 sequence is CASSPDRGGPYEQYF. CDR3 coding DNA: TGTGCCAGCAGCCCTGACAGGGGTGGCCCCTACGAGCAGTACTTC.

The CDR3 nucleotides are TGTGCCAGCAGCAGGAGGACTAGCGGGAGAGTGGACAATGAGCAGTTCTTC. Its protein product is CASSRRTSGRVDNEQFF. This chain connects TRBV3-1 (or the pseudogene TRBV3-2) to TRBJ2-1; TRBD2 matches 13 bases. Germline lookup yields CDR1 LGHDT and CDR2 YNNKEL (reference sequence). The CDR3 has 17 amino acids. The V segment lost 5 bases and the J segment 5 bases; nucleotides outside the gene matches: 9.

The chain employs TRBV12-5 and TRBJ1-1; the match to TRBD1 covers 7 bases. CDR3 length: 13 amino acids. V dropped 5 bases and J dropped 5; count of bases not matched to a gene: 5. Germline V gene sequence: CDR1 LGHNT, CDR2 FRNRAP. CDR3 coding DNA: TGTGCTAGTGGTACCACAGGGGAAACTGAAGCTTTCTTT. It yields the protein CASGTTGETEAFF. Drawing the rest from reference TRBV12-5 and TRBJ1-1, the complete variable domain is DARVTQTPRHKVTEMGQEVTMRCQPILGHNTVFWYRQTMMQGLELLAYFRNRAPLDDSGMPKDRFSAEMPDATLATLKIQPSEPRDSAVYFCASGTTGETEAFFGQGTRLTVV.

The rearrangement uses TRBV28 and TRBJ2-7, with 10 positions matching TRBD2. Unmatched junction bases numbered 10, after V lost 2 bases and J lost 0 bases. Germline CDR1 is MDHEN and CDR2 is SYDVKM. This CDR3 is 18 amino acids long. The CDR3 is CASSLMPLAGVTSYEQYF. The CDR3 DNA reads TGTGCCAGCAGTTTAATGCCCCTAGCGGGAGTTACCTCCTACGAGCAGTACTTC.

J is TRBJ2-2 and V is TRBV20-1, with D uncertain. CDR1 and CDR2 from the germline V gene are DFQATT and SNEGSKA (reference sequence). The germline V and J ends were trimmed by 3 bases and 5 bases, with 10 bases remaining between them. The CDR3 runs 13 residues. The DNA of the CDR3 is TGCAGTGCTAGTGTGTTAGATACCGGGGAGCTGTTTTTT. It translates to CSASVLDTGELFF.

This chain joins TRBV6-5 and TRBJ2-5; TRBD2 aligns across 10 bases. There are 15 residues in the CDR3. The V segment lost 6 bases and the J segment 4 bases; nucleotides outside the gene matches: 8. CDR1 is MNHEY and CDR2 is SVGAGI in the germline V gene. This CDR3 is CASRAGGPKGETQYF. The CDR3 coding sequence is TGTGCCAGCAGAGCGGGAGGGCCTAAGGGAGAGACCCAGTACTTC.

This clone occurred a few times. The chain recombines TRBV30 with TRBJ1-3; the D is unclear. The V gene's germline CDR1 is GTSNPN and CDR2 SVGIG (reference sequence). V shed 1 base and J shed 0 bases, with 10 bases lying between them. There are 15 residues in the CDR3. DNA of the CDR3: TGTGCCTGGAGTGATGAGATCCGCTCTGGAAACACCATATATTTT. Amino acids: CAWSDEIRSGNTIYF.

In this sample, this clone turned up once. This rearrangement joins TRBV9 to TRBJ1-1; the D is unclear. CDR3 length: 15 residues. Germline V CDR1 and CDR2: SGDLS, YYNGEE. V was cut by 9 bases and J by 0 bases, with 18 bases left in between. This chain's CDR3 is CATTPHGIMNTEAFF. In nucleotides, the CDR3 is TGTGCCACCACGCCCCACGGCATCATGAACACTGAAGCTTTCTTT.

The V call is TRBV6-1, the J call TRBJ1-5; D is possibly TRBD1 (6 bases). V lost 3 bases, J lost 6 bases, and 12 bases lay in between. The CDR3 loop spans 14 amino acids. Germline values: CDR1 MNHNS, CDR2 SASEGT. The CDR3 coding sequence is TGTGCCAGCAGTGACAGGGGTCGGGGTCAGCCCCAGCATTTT. Amino acid sequence: CASSDRGRGQPQHF.

The chain joins TRBV18 to TRBJ1-1; no clear D gene. The CDR3 runs 14 residues. V was clipped by 2 bases and J by 3 bases, with 10 bases between them. Germline-derived CDR1 and CDR2 are KGHSH and LQKENI. The CDR3 coding sequence is TGTGCCAGCTCACCAAAGCACCAGGACACTGAAGCTTTCTTT. Protein product: CASSPKHQDTEAFF.

The chain has TRBV6-5 and TRBJ1-6, with D possibly being TRBD1 (6 bases). The V end lost 6 bases, the J end lost 6 bases, and 12 bases lay between the germline ends. The germline V gene encodes CDR1 MNHEY and CDR2 SVGAGI. The CDR3 is made up of 14 amino acids. CDR3 coding DNA: TGTGCCAGCAGGCAAACAGGGAGTAATTCACCCCTCCACTTT. As protein: CASRQTGSNSPLHF.